The 3 T cell receptor beta chains below were found in one sample sequenced in a study of radiation and T cells in renal cell carcinoma. Clones were sequenced by immunoSEQ multiplex PCR, and TCRdb holds only the in-frame ones, with some missing. Counted here are 150,000 or so clones, about 88% occurring once; the ten biggest clones make up approximately 10%. The time point was: blood 4 weeks post-SBRT, at nephrectomy. Treatment given: 15 Gy SBRT to primary tumor, nephrectomy 4 weeks later. The specimen comprised blood, sampled from a patient whose treatment included radiotherapy and nephrectomy. The receptor source for this set is a woman between 50 and 59 years old with renal cell carcinoma.

The table lists this clone with a count of one. The chain combines TRBV7-3 with TRBJ2-2; D tentatively fits TRBD1 or TRBD2 (5 bases each). V was cut by 2 bases and J by 6 bases, with 16 bases left in between. Germline CDR1 reads SGHTA; CDR2 reads FQGTGA. This CDR3 is 16 amino acids long. Here the CDR3 reads CASSLWGRDPPGELFF. Here the CDR3 DNA reads TGTGCCAGCAGCTTATGGGGCCGGGATCCTCCCGGGGAGCTGTTTTTT.

Only one count was recorded for this clone. DNA for the CDR3: TGTGCCAGCAGTTACGGGAGGAGGACTGAAGCTTTCTTT. This gives the protein CASSYGRRTEAFF. The chain has TRBV6-5 and TRBJ1-1; D gene ambiguous. This CDR3 contains 13 residues. The V end was cut by 2 bases, the J end by 5 bases, with 9 bases between. Germline CDR1 MNHEY, CDR2 SVGAGI.

The chain has TRBV5-1 and TRBJ2-1; TRBD2 matches 8 bases. The V gene's germline CDR1 is SGHRS and CDR2 YFSETQ. V lost 0 bases, J lost 2 bases, and 1 base stayed unmatched. The CDR3 is made up of 15 amino acids. CDR3 DNA: TGCGCCAGCAGCTTGGTTAGCGGGACCTACAATGAGCAGTTCTTC. Translating gives CASSLVSGTYNEQFF.